Following are 22 T cell receptor beta chains from one sample sequenced in a study of beta chain features in type 1 diabetes. Every isolated RNA sample was fully reverse transcribed, so sequencing captured expressed TCRB transcripts. Produced via immunoSEQ multiplex PCR; TCRdb's table is partial and in-frame only. Of around 400,000 clones listed, 10% to 15% were seen once; the top ten hold more than 0.015%. Sequencing used naive CD4+ T cells from blood. The receptors were gathered from a man between 18 and 35 years old in good health.

This clone was observed a few times. The chain links TRBV7-2 to TRBJ2-7; a weak D match, TRBD1 (6 bases). V lost 5 bases and J lost 4, with 12 bases in between. Germline CDR1 is SGHTA and CDR2 is FQGNSA. The CDR3 runs to 13 residues. Here the CDR3 DNA reads TGTGCCAGCAGCGTAGGACAGAAATACGAGCAGTACTTC. Encoded protein: CASSVGQKYEQYF. Filled out from reference TRBV7-2 and TRBJ2-7, the complete variable domain reads GAGVSQSPSNKVTEKGKDVELRCDPISGHTALYWYRQSLGQGLEFLIYFQGNSAPDKSGLPSDRFSAERTGGSVSTLTIQRTQQEDSAVYLCASSVGQKYEQYFGPGTRLTVT.

This clone has more than one count but fewer than ten. The chain couples TRBV7-3 to TRBJ2-5; 7 bases match TRBD1. The germline CDR1 and CDR2 sequences are SGHTA and FQGTGA. Trimming cost V 5 bases and J 5 bases; bases outside gene matches: 5. This CDR3 has 13 residues. The CDR3 sequence is CASSLTGLETQYF. CDR3 sequence (DNA): TGTGCCAGCAGCCTGACAGGGTTGGAGACCCAGTACTTC.

There are a few counts of this clone. The chain uses TRBV6-1 and TRBJ1-5; no definite D call. Trimming shortened V by 5 bases and J by 4 bases, and 9 bases separated the two germline ends. The CDR3 loop spans 13 amino acids. Germline V gives CDR1 MNHNS, CDR2 SASEGT. The CDR3 loop reads CASSLVGNQPQHF. In DNA, the CDR3 is TGTGCCAGCAGTCTAGTAGGAAATCAGCCCCAGCATTTT.

The chain employs TRBV10-3 and TRBJ2-1, with 8 bases matching TRBD1. V dropped 5 bases and J dropped 8; count of bases not matched to a gene: 8. This CDR3 spans 14 amino acids. The germline V gene encodes CDR1 ENHRY and CDR2 SYGVKD. The CDR3 reads CAISPDRGRDEQFF. The DNA for the CDR3 is TGTGCCATCAGTCCCGACAGGGGAAGGGATGAGCAGTTCTTC.

In its sample, this clone was seen a few times. This chain uses TRBV10-3 with TRBJ2-1, with D possibly matching TRBD1 (5 bases). The CDR3 length is 14 residues. Trimming took off 2 bases at V and 3 bases at J, with 8 bases between the two ends. Germline V gene data show CDR1 as ENHRY and CDR2 as SYGVKD. The CDR3: CAISEQGVYNEQFF. Here the CDR3 DNA reads TGTGCCATCAGTGAGCAAGGGGTCTACAATGAGCAGTTCTTC.

The chain links TRBV27 to TRBJ2-5; TRBD1 matches 9 bases. Per the germline V gene, CDR1 is MNHEY and CDR2 is SMNVEV (reference sequence). The length of the CDR3 is 17 residues. The junction had 13 bases not matched to a gene; V was cut back by 5 bases and J by 3 bases. The CDR3 DNA sequence: TGTGCCAGCAGTAAAACCCCGGACAGGGGCGGGGAAGAGACCCAGTACTTC. Protein: CASSKTPDRGGEETQYF.

The chain employs TRBV9 and TRBJ2-3, with 10 bases fitting TRBD2. CDR1 and CDR2 from the germline V gene are SGDLS and YYNGEE. The CDR3 consists of 16 residues. V was pared by 4 bases and J by 5 bases, with 10 bases of the junction left unmatched. CDR3: CASSRSPAGGGDTQYF. In nucleotides, the CDR3 is TGTGCCAGCAGCCGCTCCCCAGCGGGGGGGGGAGATACGCAGTATTTT.

This chain uses TRBV15 with TRBJ1-4, with 8 bases lining up with TRBD1. With 2 bases clipped from V and 7 bases from J, the junction kept 6 bases outside the gene matches. The V gene's germline CDR1 is LNHNV and CDR2 YYDKDF (reference sequence). The length of the CDR3 is 15 residues. CDR3 protein: CATSRRTGLGEKLFF. The CDR3 region has the DNA TGTGCCACCAGCAGACGGACAGGGTTGGGTGAAAAACTGTTTTTT.

This clone was counted between two and nine times. J is TRBJ1-5 and V is TRBV7-3; D ambiguous. V lost 2 bases, J lost 3 bases, and 8 bases lay in between. The CDR3 contains 14 residues. Germline CDR1 reads SGHTA; CDR2 reads FQGTGA. The CDR3 nucleotides are TGTGCCAGCAGCTTAGCCGGGAACAATCAGCCCCAGCATTTT. Protein sequence: CASSLAGNNQPQHF.

The chain has TRBV2 and TRBJ1-5; unclear D gene. Trimming pared 2 bases from V and 3 bases from J, leaving 8 bases between. Germline loops: CDR1 SNHLY, CDR2 FYNNEI. The length of the CDR3 is 14 residues. CDR3 loop: CASSESRLNQPQHF. For the CDR3, the DNA is TGTGCCAGCAGTGAAAGCCGACTCAATCAGCCCCAGCATTTT.

This clone was observed a handful of times. The chain combines TRBV27 with TRBJ2-5; no clear D. The CDR3 sequence is 12 residues long. Looked up from germline, CDR1 is MNHEY and CDR2 is SMNVEV (reference sequence). V was clipped by 6 bases and J by 3 bases, with 8 bases between them. The CDR3 DNA reads as TGTGCCAGCAGCAACACAAAAGAGACCCAGTACTTC. Translated, it gives CASSNTKETQYF.

The chain links TRBV7-7 to TRBJ2-5; D remains ambiguous. The CDR3 consists of 13 residues. CDR1 SSHAT and CDR2 FNYEAQ come from the germline V gene (reference sequence). Trimming removed 5 bases from V and 0 bases from J, with 7 bases in between. The CDR3 DNA is TGTGCCAGCAGCCCTGACTACCAAGAGACCCAGTACTTC. Residues: CASSPDYQETQYF.

This clone has just a few counts. This chain joins TRBV18 and TRBJ1-5, with 8 positions matching TRBD1. The CDR3 covers 16 residues. V dropped 2 bases and J dropped 3; count of bases not matched to a gene: 6. Germline V gives CDR1 KGHSH, CDR2 LQKENI. CDR3 residues: CASSPGGTGHNQPQHF. The DNA for the CDR3 is TGTGCCAGCTCACCAGGTGGGACAGGACACAATCAGCCCCAGCATTTT.

This chain uses TRBV5-1 with TRBJ2-2, with TRBD2 matching 7 bases. Germline-derived CDR1 and CDR2 are SGHRS and YFSETQ. This CDR3 comprises 16 residues. J lost 1 base, V lost 4 bases, and 7 bases had no gene match. CDR3 in DNA: TGCGCCAGCAGCACCAGTTGGGGGGGGAACACCGGGGAGCTGTTTTTT. It codes for CASSTSWGGNTGELFF.

The chain couples TRBV15 to TRBJ2-7; possibly TRBD1 for D (6 bases). Looked up from germline, CDR1 is LNHNV and CDR2 is YYDKDF (reference sequence). This CDR3 is 16 amino acids long. Trimming shortened V by 3 bases and J by 6 bases, and 21 bases separated the two germline ends. DNA of the CDR3: TGTGCCACCAGCAGGGCCGGAACAGGGATACAGGGCGAGCAGTACTTC. Translation gives CATSRAGTGIQGEQYF.

The chain employs TRBV5-1 and TRBJ2-1; weak D call: TRBD1 (5 bases). Trimming shortened V by 0 bases and J by 5 bases, and 12 bases separated the two germline ends. The CDR3 runs to 15 residues. Germline V CDR1 and CDR2: SGHRS, YFSETQ. In DNA, the CDR3 is TGCGCCAGCAGCTTGGCGCAGGGTGGGCACAATGAGCAGTTCTTC. As protein: CASSLAQGGHNEQFF.

The CDR3 nucleotides are TGTGCCAGCAGCTTTTCCCTAGGGGCCTACGAGCAGTACTTC. Translating gives CASSFSLGAYEQYF. The chain joins TRBV7-9 to TRBJ2-7, with D maybe TRBD1 (5 bases). The CDR3 is made up of 14 amino acids. Looked up from germline, CDR1 is SEHNR and CDR2 is FQNEAQ (reference sequence). V shed 3 bases and J shed 2 bases, with 11 bases lying between them. Complete variable domain (other parts from reference TRBV7-9 and TRBJ2-7): DTGVSQNPRHKITKRGQNVTFRCDPISEHNRLYWYRQTLGQGPEFLTYFQNEAQLEKSRLLSDRFSAERPKGSFSTLEIQRTEQGDSAMYLCASSFSLGAYEQYFGPGTRLTVT.

This clone was recorded many times. The chain couples TRBV4-3 to TRBJ2-1; 10 bases agree with TRBD1. Germline trimming cut 0 bases from V and 9 bases from J; bases unmatched to any gene: 5. The CDR3 extends over 15 amino acids. CDR1 and CDR2 from the germline V gene are LGHNA and YSLEER. This chain's CDR3 is CASSQDRQGAIEQFF. CDR3 coding DNA: TGCGCCAGCAGCCAAGACAGACAGGGGGCGATTGAGCAGTTCTTC.

V gene TRBV18 combines with J gene TRBJ2-4; the match to TRBD1 covers 7 bases. Trimming at V came to 6 bases and at J to 8 bases, leaving 7 bases not matched to a gene. Looked up from germline, CDR1 is KGHSH and CDR2 is LQKENI. The CDR3 length is 13 residues. The CDR3 here is CASSRQGNDIQYF. CDR3 nucleotide sequence: TGTGCCAGCTCCCGACAGGGTAACGACATTCAGTACTTC.

CDR3: CASSWGLPTYSYEQYF. In nucleotides, the CDR3 is TGTGCCAGCAGCTGGGGACTTCCTACATACTCCTACGAGCAGTACTTC. The chain uses TRBV7-8 and TRBJ2-7; D perhaps matches TRBD2 (6 bases). The CDR3 runs 16 residues. CDR1 and CDR2 from the germline V gene are SGHVS and FQNEAQ. Trimming pared 4 bases from V and 0 bases from J, leaving 16 bases between.

This clone was seen more than once but under ten times. The J gene is TRBJ2-7, the V gene TRBV4-2; tentative D call: TRBD2 (7 bases). The V and J ends lost 6 bases and 0 bases respectively, with 21 bases between them. The CDR3 covers 17 residues. Germline CDR1 and CDR2: LGHNA and YNFKEQ. The CDR3 DNA reads as TGTGCCAGCAGTGTCGAGGGGGGGGACTCCCACTCCTACGAGCAGTACTTC. Amino acids: CASSVEGGDSHSYEQYF.

This clone was counted only a few times. V gene TRBV7-2 combines with J gene TRBJ1-1; 7 bases map to TRBD1. The J segment lost 0 bases and the V segment lost 5 bases, leaving 15 bases of the junction unmatched. The CDR3 is made up of 18 amino acids. Germline V gene lookup returns CDR1 SGHTA and CDR2 FQGNSA. Written as DNA, the CDR3 is TGTGCCAGCAGCAAGACGACAGGGTCGGGCGGTGTGAACACTGAAGCTTTCTTT. Translating gives CASSKTTGSGGVNTEAFF.